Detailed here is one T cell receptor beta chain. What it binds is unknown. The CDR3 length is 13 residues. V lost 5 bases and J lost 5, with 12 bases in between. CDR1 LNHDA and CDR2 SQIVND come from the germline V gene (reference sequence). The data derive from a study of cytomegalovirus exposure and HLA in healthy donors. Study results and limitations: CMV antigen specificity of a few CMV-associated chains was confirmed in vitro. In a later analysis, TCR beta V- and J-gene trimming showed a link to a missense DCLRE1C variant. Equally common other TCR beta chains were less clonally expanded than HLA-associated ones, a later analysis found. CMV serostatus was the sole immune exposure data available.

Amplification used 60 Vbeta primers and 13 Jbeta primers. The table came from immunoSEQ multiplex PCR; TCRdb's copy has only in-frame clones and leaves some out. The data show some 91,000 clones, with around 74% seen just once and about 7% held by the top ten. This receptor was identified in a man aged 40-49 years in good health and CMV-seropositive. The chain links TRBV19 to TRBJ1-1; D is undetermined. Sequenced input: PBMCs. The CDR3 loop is CASSFGRGTEAFF. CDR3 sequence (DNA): TGTGCCAGTAGTTTCGGTAGAGGGACTGAAGCTTTCTTT.